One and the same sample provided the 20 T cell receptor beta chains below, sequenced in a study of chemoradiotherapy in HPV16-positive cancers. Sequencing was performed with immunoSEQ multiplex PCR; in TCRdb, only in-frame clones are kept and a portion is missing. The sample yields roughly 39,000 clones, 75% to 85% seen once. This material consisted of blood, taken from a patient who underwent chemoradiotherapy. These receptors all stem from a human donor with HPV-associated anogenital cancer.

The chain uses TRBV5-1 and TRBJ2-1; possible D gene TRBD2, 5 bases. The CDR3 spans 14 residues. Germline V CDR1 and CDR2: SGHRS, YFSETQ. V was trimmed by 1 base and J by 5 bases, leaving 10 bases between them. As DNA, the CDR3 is TGCGCCAGCAGCTTGATATCCGGGAACAATGAGCAGTTCTTC. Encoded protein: CASSLISGNNEQFF.

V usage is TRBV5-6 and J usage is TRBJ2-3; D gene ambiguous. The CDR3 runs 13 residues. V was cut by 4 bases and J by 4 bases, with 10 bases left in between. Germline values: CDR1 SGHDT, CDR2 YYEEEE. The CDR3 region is CASSTASADTQYF. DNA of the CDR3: TGTGCCAGCAGCACCGCGAGTGCAGATACGCAGTATTTT.

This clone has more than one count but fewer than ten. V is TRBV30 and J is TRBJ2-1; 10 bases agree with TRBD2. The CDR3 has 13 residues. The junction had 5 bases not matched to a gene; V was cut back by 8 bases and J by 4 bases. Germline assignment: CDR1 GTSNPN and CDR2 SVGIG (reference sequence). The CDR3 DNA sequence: TGTGCCGGTCAGCGGGGGGGGTACAATGAGCAGTTCTTC. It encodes CAGQRGGYNEQFF.

CDR3 protein: CASSLGRRDLGEQYF. Here the CDR3 DNA reads TGTGCCAGCAGCTTAGGACGCAGGGATCTAGGCGAGCAGTACTTC. The chain has TRBV11-2 and TRBJ2-7; possibly TRBD1 for D (5 bases). CDR1 and CDR2 (germline): SGHAT, FQNNGV. The CDR3 has 15 residues. Trimming removed 1 base from V and 6 bases from J, with 16 bases in between.

The CDR3 spells CASSPGTKETQYF. The CDR3 DNA sequence: TGTGCCAGCTCACCGGGGACTAAAGAGACCCAGTACTTC. The chain couples TRBV18 to TRBJ2-5, with 7 bases that match TRBD2. The V gene end was trimmed by 3 bases and the J gene end by 3 bases; junction bases not matched to a gene: 1. The germline V gene encodes CDR1 KGHSH and CDR2 LQKENI. The CDR3 has 13 residues.

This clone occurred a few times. The CDR3 region has the DNA TGTGCCAGTAGTATAGCCACTAGCGGGGGGGCAGATACGCAGTATTTT. Translating it yields CASSIATSGGADTQYF. The J gene is TRBJ2-3, the V gene TRBV19, with TRBD2 matching over 13 bases. Germline lookup yields CDR1 LNHDA and CDR2 SQIVND (reference sequence). The CDR3 has 16 amino acids. V was pared by 1 base and J by 4 bases, with 2 bases of the junction left unmatched.

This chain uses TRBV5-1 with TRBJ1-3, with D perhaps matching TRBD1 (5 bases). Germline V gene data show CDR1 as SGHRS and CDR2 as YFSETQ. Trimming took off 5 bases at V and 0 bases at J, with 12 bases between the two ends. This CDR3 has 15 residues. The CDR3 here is CASSLTASSGNTIYF. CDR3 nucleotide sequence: TGCGCCAGCAGTTTGACAGCTTCCTCTGGAAACACCATATATTTT.

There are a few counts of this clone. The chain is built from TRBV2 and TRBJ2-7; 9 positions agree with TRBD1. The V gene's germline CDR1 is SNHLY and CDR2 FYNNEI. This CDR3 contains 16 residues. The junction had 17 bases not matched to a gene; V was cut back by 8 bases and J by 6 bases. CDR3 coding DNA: TGTGCCAGCGGTTTGGGCGTCCGGGACAGGGCCTCCGAGCAGTACTTC. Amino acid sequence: CASGLGVRDRASEQYF. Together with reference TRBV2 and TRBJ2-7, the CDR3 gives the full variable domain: EPEVTQTPSHQVTQMGQEVILRCVPISNHLYFYWYRQILGQKVEFLVSFYNNEISEKSEIFDDQFSVERPDGSNFTLKIRSTKLEDSAMYFCASGLGVRDRASEQYFGPGTRLTVT.

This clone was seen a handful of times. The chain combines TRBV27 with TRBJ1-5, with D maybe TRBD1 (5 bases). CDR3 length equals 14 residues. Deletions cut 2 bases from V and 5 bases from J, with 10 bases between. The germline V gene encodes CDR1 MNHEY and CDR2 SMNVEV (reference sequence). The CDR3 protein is CASSLRRVDQPQHF. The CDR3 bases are TGTGCCAGCAGTTTACGCAGGGTCGATCAGCCCCAGCATTTT.

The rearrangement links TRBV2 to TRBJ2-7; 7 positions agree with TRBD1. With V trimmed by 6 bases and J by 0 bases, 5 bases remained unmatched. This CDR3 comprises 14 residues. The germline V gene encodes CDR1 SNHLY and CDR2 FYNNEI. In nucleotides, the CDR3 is TGTGCCAGCAGGGGGACAGAGAACTCCTACGAGCAGTACTTC. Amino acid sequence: CASRGTENSYEQYF.

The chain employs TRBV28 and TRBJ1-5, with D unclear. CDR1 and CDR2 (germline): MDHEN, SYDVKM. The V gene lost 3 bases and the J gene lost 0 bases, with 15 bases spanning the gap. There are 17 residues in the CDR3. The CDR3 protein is CASSLDPSRASNQPQHF. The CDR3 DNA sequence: TGTGCCAGCAGTTTGGATCCATCTAGAGCTAGCAATCAGCCCCAGCATTTT. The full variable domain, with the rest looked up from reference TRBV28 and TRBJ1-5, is DVKVTQSSRYLVKRTGEKVFLECVQDMDHENMFWYRQDPGLGLRLIYFSYDVKMKEKGDIPEGYSVSREKKERFSLILESASTNQTSMYLCASSLDPSRASNQPQHFGDGTRLSIL.

DNA of the CDR3: TGTGCCAGCTCACCGCGGAGGGACACCGGGGAGCTGTTTTTT. As protein: CASSPRRDTGELFF. J is TRBJ2-2 and V is TRBV18; D perhaps matches TRBD2 (6 bases). This CDR3 is built from 14 residues. Trimming left V 3 bases short and J 3 bases short, with 8 bases between. The germline V gene has CDR1 KGHSH and CDR2 LQKENI.

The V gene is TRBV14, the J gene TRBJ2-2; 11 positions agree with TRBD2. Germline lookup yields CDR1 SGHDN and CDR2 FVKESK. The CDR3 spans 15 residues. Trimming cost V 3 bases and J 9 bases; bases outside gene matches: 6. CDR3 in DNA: TGTGCCAGCAGCCAGGGACTAGCGGAGGGACGGGAGCTGTTTTTT. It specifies CASSQGLAEGRELFF.

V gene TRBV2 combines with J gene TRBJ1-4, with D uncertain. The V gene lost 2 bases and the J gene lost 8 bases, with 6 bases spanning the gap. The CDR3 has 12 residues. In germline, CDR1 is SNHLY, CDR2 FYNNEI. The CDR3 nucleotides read TGTGCCAGCAGTGAAAGTCGGGAAAAACTGTTTTTT. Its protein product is CASSESREKLFF.

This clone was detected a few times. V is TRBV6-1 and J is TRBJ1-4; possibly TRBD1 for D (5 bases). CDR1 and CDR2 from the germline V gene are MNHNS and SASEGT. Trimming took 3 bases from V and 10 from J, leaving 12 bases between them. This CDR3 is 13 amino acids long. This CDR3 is CASSEDPGRKLFF. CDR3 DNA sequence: TGTGCCAGCAGTGAGGACCCAGGGAGAAAACTGTTTTTT.

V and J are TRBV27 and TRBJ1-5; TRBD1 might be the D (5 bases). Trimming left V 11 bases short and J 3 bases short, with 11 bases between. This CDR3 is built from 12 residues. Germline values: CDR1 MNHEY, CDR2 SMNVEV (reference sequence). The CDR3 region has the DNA TGTGCCGGAACGGGACCCAATCAGCCCCAGCATTTT. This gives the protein CAGTGPNQPQHF.

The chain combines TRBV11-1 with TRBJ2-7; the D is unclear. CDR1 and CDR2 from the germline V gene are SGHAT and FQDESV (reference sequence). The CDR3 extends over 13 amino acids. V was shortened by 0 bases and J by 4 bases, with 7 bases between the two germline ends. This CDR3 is CASSLALGYEQYF. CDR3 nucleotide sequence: TGTGCCAGCAGCTTAGCGCTCGGTTACGAGCAGTACTTC.

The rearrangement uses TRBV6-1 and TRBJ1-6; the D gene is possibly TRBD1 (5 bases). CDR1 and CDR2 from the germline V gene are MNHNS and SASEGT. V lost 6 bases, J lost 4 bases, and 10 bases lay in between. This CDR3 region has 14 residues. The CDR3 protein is CASRGQGYNSPLHF. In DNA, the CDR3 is TGTGCCAGCAGAGGGCAGGGTTATAATTCACCCCTCCACTTT.

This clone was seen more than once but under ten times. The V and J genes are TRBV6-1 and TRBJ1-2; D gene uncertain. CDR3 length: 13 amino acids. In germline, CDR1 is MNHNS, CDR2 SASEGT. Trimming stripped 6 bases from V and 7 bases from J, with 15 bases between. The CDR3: CASSPGDRVGYTF. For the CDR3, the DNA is TGTGCCAGCAGCCCCGGGGATCGGGTTGGCTACACCTTC.

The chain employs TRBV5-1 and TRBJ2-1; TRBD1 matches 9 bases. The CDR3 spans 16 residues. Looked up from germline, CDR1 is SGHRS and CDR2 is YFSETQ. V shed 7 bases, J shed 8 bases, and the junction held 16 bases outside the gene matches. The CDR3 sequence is CASQLNPGQGTYEQFF. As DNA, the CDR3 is TGCGCCAGCCAGCTCAACCCGGGACAGGGTACCTATGAGCAGTTCTTC.